What follows are 31 T cell receptor beta chains derived from one specimen sequenced in a study of blood T cell repertoires in COVID-19. The repertoire was sequenced with immunoSEQ multiplex PCR; TCRdb's copy has only in-frame clones and lacks some. Here the sample spans hundreds of thousands of clones, 65% to 90% being singletons. What was sequenced was peripheral blood. The source of these receptors is a man aged 45-65 years with COVID-19, enrolled during active disease.

The chain employs TRBV30 and TRBJ1-5, with D possibly TRBD1 on 5 matching bases. The CDR3 has 13 amino acids. Germline V CDR1 and CDR2: GTSNPN, SVGIG (reference sequence). The V and J ends lost 8 bases and 7 bases respectively, with 18 bases between them. CDR3 DNA: TGTGCCACCCAAGGACGGGGGAACCAGCCCCAGCATTTT. It translates to CATQGRGNQPQHF.

The chain has TRBV27 and TRBJ2-3; 7 positions match TRBD1. The CDR3 totals 14 residues. Trimming took 8 bases from V and 2 from J; bases not matched to a gene: 7. Looked up from germline, CDR1 is MNHEY and CDR2 is SMNVEV (reference sequence). CDR3 loop: CASGDRDLTDTQYF. The CDR3 region has the DNA TGTGCCAGCGGCGACAGGGATCTCACAGATACGCAGTATTTT.

V is TRBV7-2 and J is TRBJ1-6, with D unresolved. This CDR3 is built from 15 residues. Germline CDR1 is SGHTA and CDR2 is FQGNSA. Trimming stripped 0 bases from V and 8 bases from J, with 11 bases between. In nucleotides, the CDR3 is TGTGCCAGCAGCTTAGCGTTGTTTCGGGATTCACCCCTCCACTTT. Translating it yields CASSLALFRDSPLHF.

The rearrangement uses TRBV7-9 and TRBJ1-1; possible D gene TRBD1, 5 bases. The length of the CDR3 is 13 residues. The V gene lost 7 bases and the J gene lost 7 bases, with 16 bases spanning the gap. The V gene's germline CDR1 is SEHNR and CDR2 FQNEAQ (reference sequence). The CDR3 sequence: CASTSFAGIEAFF. In DNA form, the CDR3 reads TGTGCCAGCACTTCTTTTGCAGGGATTGAAGCTTTCTTT.

The chain carries TRBV14 and TRBJ2-3; a weak D match, TRBD2 (5 bases). CDR3 length equals 16 residues. The V gene lost 0 bases and the J gene lost 5 bases, with 15 bases spanning the gap. Germline assignment: CDR1 SGHDN and CDR2 FVKESK. CDR3 amino acids: CASSQDEGSRQDTQYF. The DNA for the CDR3 is TGTGCCAGCAGCCAAGATGAGGGTTCTAGGCAAGATACGCAGTATTTT. Full variable domain (remainder filled in from reference TRBV14 and TRBJ2-3): EAGVTQFPSHSVIEKGQTVTLRCDPISGHDNLYWYRRVMGKEIKFLLHFVKESKQDESGMPNNRFLAERTGGTYSTLKVQPAELEDSGVYFCASSQDEGSRQDTQYFGPGTRLTVL.

The chain couples TRBV6-5 to TRBJ1-3; D unclear. Germline CDR1 is MNHEY and CDR2 is SVGAGI. Trimming shortened V by 1 base and J by 3 bases, and 7 bases separated the two germline ends. The length of the CDR3 is 14 residues. The CDR3 protein is CASSYLRGGNTIYF. The CDR3 bases are TGTGCCAGCAGTTACTTGAGAGGTGGAAACACCATATATTTT.

This clone was observed a single time. The chain joins TRBV5-1 to TRBJ2-6; perhaps TRBD1 as D (5 bases). This CDR3 has 16 amino acids. Germline values: CDR1 SGHRS, CDR2 YFSETQ. Trimming pared 3 bases from V and 0 bases from J, leaving 10 bases between. The CDR3 nucleotides read TGCGCCAGCAGCTCCGACAGAGTCTCTGGGGCCAACGTCCTGACTTTC. Protein product: CASSSDRVSGANVLTF. Full variable domain (rest looked up from reference TRBV5-1 and TRBJ2-6): KAGVTQTPRYLIKTRGQQVTLSCSPISGHRSVSWYQQTPGQGLQFLFEYFSETQRNKGNFPGRFSGRQFSNSRSEMNVSTLELGDSALYLCASSSDRVSGANVLTFGAGSRLTVL.

The rearrangement links TRBV5-5 to TRBJ1-5, with TRBD1 matching 9 bases. V lost 4 bases to trimming and J lost 2 bases; unmatched junction nucleotides: 1. From germline, CDR1 is SGHKS and CDR2 YYEKEE (reference sequence). The CDR3 is made up of 14 amino acids. The CDR3 loop is CASSRTGGNQPQHF. Here the CDR3 DNA reads TGTGCCAGCAGCCGGACAGGGGGCAATCAGCCCCAGCATTTT.

The chain recombines TRBV14 with TRBJ2-1, with 10 bases that match TRBD2. Germline CDR1 reads SGHDN; CDR2 reads FVKESK. Trimming cost V 3 bases and J 10 bases; bases outside gene matches: 6. The CDR3 runs to 14 residues. The CDR3 region has the DNA TGTGCCAGCAGCCAGGCTAGCGGGGGCCTAGAGCAGTTCTTC. This encodes CASSQASGGLEQFF.

This clone has just one count. The rearrangement uses TRBV7-2 and TRBJ2-5; 9 bases map to TRBD2. There are 15 residues in the CDR3. Germline CDR1 and CDR2: SGHTA and FQGNSA. V dropped 2 bases and J dropped 4; count of bases not matched to a gene: 5. The CDR3, as DNA: TGTGCCAGCAGCTTAAGGTCTAGCGGGGTAGAGACCCAGTACTTC. It is translated as CASSLRSSGVETQYF.

The rearrangement uses TRBV7-2 and TRBJ2-3; TRBD2 is a possible D gene (6 bases). CDR3 length: 15 residues. Germline V lookup: CDR1 SGHTA, CDR2 FQGNSA. V was clipped by 7 bases and J by 3 bases, with 17 bases between them. The CDR3 DNA follows: TGTGCCAGCATGCCGTGGGCGGGGTCGACAGATACGCAGTATTTT. Translating it yields CASMPWAGSTDTQYF.

The table lists this clone with a count of one. This chain links TRBV6-5 with TRBJ2-1, with 10 bases aligning to TRBD2. From germline, CDR1 is MNHEY and CDR2 SVGAGI. This CDR3 region has 12 residues. V was clipped by 4 bases and J by 9 bases; unmatched bases: 0. The CDR3 reads CASSSSGGEQFF. Written as DNA, the CDR3 is TGTGCCAGCAGTTCTAGCGGGGGTGAGCAGTTCTTC.

The chain has TRBV7-3 and TRBJ2-3, with D perhaps matching TRBD1 (7 bases). Germline V gives CDR1 SGHTA, CDR2 FQGTGA. This CDR3 contains 14 residues. Trimming removed 2 bases at V and 8 bases at J, with 14 bases between. The CDR3 region has the DNA TGTGCCAGCAGCTTAGGAGGGGGCATAAGTACGCAGTATTTT. Translated: CASSLGGGISTQYF. Full variable domain (rest looked up from reference TRBV7-3 and TRBJ2-3): GAGVSQTPSNKVTEKGKYVELRCDPISGHTALYWYRQSLGQGPEFLIYFQGTGAADDSGLPNDRFFAVRPEGSVSTLKIQRTERGDSAVYLCASSLGGGISTQYFGPGTRLTVL.

This chain connects TRBV3-1 (or the pseudogene TRBV3-2) to TRBJ1-5; TRBD1 might be the D (5 bases). Trimming removed 4 bases at V and 9 bases at J, with 13 bases between. The CDR3 covers 13 residues. Germline loops: CDR1 LGHDT, CDR2 YNNKEL (reference sequence). The chain's CDR3 is CASSLDLRGPQHF. The CDR3 bases are TGTGCCAGCAGCCTCGACCTAAGGGGGCCCCAGCATTTT.

This chain joins TRBV20-1 and TRBJ2-7; 8 nucleotides agree with TRBD1. J gave up 4 bases and V 3 bases, and 5 bases lay outside the gene matches. Germline CDR1 reads DFQATT; CDR2 reads SNEGSKA (reference sequence). The CDR3 is 13 residues long. CDR3 in amino acids: CSASQGANYEQYF. CDR3 bases: TGCAGTGCTAGTCAGGGGGCAAATTACGAGCAGTACTTC.

This chain uses TRBV19 with TRBJ2-7, with TRBD2 as a possible D gene (6 bases). This CDR3 contains 16 residues. Trimming stripped 1 base from V and 0 bases from J, with 13 bases between. Germline lookup yields CDR1 LNHDA and CDR2 SQIVND (reference sequence). CDR3 sequence (DNA): TGTGCCAGTAGTATAGCCCCCGGGACTTACTCCTACGAGCAGTACTTC. Amino acid sequence: CASSIAPGTYSYEQYF.

The CDR3 sequence is CASSQDPAGVSETQYF. CDR3 nucleotide sequence: TGTGCCAGCAGCCAAGATCCGGCGGGGGTTAGTGAGACCCAGTACTTC. The V call is TRBV3-1 (or the pseudogene TRBV3-2), the J call TRBJ2-5, with TRBD2 matching over 7 bases. The CDR3 consists of 16 residues. Germline V CDR1 and CDR2: LGHDT, YNNKEL (reference sequence). The ends lost 0 bases at V and 5 bases at J; junction bases unmatched: 9.

The chain combines TRBV2 with TRBJ2-5, with D tentatively TRBD1 (5 bases). Looked up from germline, CDR1 is SNHLY and CDR2 is FYNNEI. The CDR3 loop spans 13 amino acids. Trimming pared 6 bases from V and 2 bases from J, leaving 10 bases between. CDR3 DNA: TGTGCCAGCAGCCACAGGTCACAAGAGACCCAGTACTTC. It is translated as CASSHRSQETQYF.

The chain uses TRBV7-2 and TRBJ1-6; D gene unclear. Germline CDR1 reads SGHTA; CDR2 reads FQGNSA. The length of the CDR3 is 15 residues. V lost 7 bases, J lost 0 bases, and 10 bases lay in between. This chain's CDR3 is CASKESLSYNSPLHF. The CDR3 DNA reads as TGTGCCAGCAAGGAGAGTCTCTCCTATAATTCACCCCTCCACTTT.

The table lists this clone with a count of one. The J gene is TRBJ2-5, the V gene TRBV21-1; the table's D call, TRBD2, has no DNA check behind it. TRBV21-1 counts as a pseudogene. The CDR3 runs 13 residues. The CDR3 sequence is CAPRAGVQETQYF. The CDR3, as DNA: TGTGCCCCCAGGGCGGGGGTCCAAGAGACCCAGTACTTC.

This clone was seen only once. This chain connects TRBV4-1 to TRBJ1-1; weak D call: TRBD1 (5 bases). The germline V and J ends were trimmed by 3 bases and 4 bases, with 6 bases remaining between them. The germline V gene encodes CDR1 MGHRA and CDR2 YSYEKL. There are 12 residues in the CDR3. The CDR3 spells CASSHGGTEAFF. Here the CDR3 DNA reads TGCGCCAGCAGCCACGGGGGCACTGAAGCTTTCTTT.

This clone was observed a handful of times. The rearrangement links TRBV6-2 or TRBV6-3 to TRBJ2-2; D ambiguous. The V end lost 0 bases, the J end lost 6 bases, and 14 bases lay between the germline ends. CDR1 and CDR2 from the germline V gene are MNHEY and SVGEGT. CDR3 length equals 16 residues. The CDR3 region is CASSYSPRLGAGELFF. The CDR3 bases are TGTGCCAGCAGTTACTCACCCAGGCTGGGCGCCGGGGAGCTGTTTTTT.

The chain links TRBV27 to TRBJ2-3; 7 bases align to TRBD2. With V trimmed by 2 bases and J by 0 bases, 8 bases remained unmatched. Germline-derived CDR1 and CDR2 are MNHEY and SMNVEV (reference sequence). There are 17 residues in the CDR3. CDR3 residues: CASSLKFQRGSTDTQYF. The CDR3 region has the DNA TGTGCCAGCAGTTTAAAGTTCCAGCGGGGTAGCACAGATACGCAGTATTTT.

The genes are TRBV3-1 (or the pseudogene TRBV3-2) and TRBJ2-7; D unresolved. The CDR3 runs 15 residues. Between the trimmed V and J ends, which lost 1 base and 0 bases, there was a span of 10 bases. Germline V gene sequence: CDR1 LGHDT, CDR2 YNNKEL (reference sequence). CDR3: CASSQAIPGSYEQYF. In DNA form, the CDR3 reads TGTGCCAGCAGCCAAGCAATCCCAGGCTCCTACGAGCAGTACTTC.

The CDR3 is CASSFGGDYGYTF. For the CDR3, the DNA is TGTGCCAGCAGTTTTGGGGGGGACTATGGCTACACCTTC. The rearrangement links TRBV6-5 to TRBJ1-2, with D tentatively TRBD1 (5 bases). This CDR3 contains 13 residues. The V end lost 4 bases, the J end lost 3 bases, and 9 bases lay between the germline ends. Looked up from germline, CDR1 is MNHEY and CDR2 is SVGAGI.

The chain uses TRBV29-1 and TRBJ2-1; D ambiguous. The length of the CDR3 is 13 residues. V lost 6 bases and J lost 0, with 9 bases in between. Germline assignment: CDR1 SQVTM and CDR2 ANQGSEA. In DNA form, the CDR3 reads TGCAGCGTCCCTTCTTACTCCTACAATGAGCAGTTCTTC. Translated, it gives CSVPSYSYNEQFF.

This clone was found a few times. The chain links TRBV9 to TRBJ1-1; D might be TRBD1 (5 bases). This CDR3 is 14 amino acids long. Germline-derived CDR1 and CDR2 are SGDLS and YYNGEE. V lost 3 bases to trimming and J lost 5 bases, with 14 bases between them. Written as DNA, the CDR3 is TGTGCCAGCAGCGAAATTGGGACTCGGACTGAAGCTTTCTTT. Its translation is CASSEIGTRTEAFF.

This clone was detected only once. The gene calls are TRBV15 and TRBJ1-6, with TRBD1 matching over 10 bases. Germline assignment: CDR1 LNHNV and CDR2 YYDKDF (reference sequence). The J segment lost 9 bases and the V segment lost 5 bases, leaving 4 bases of the junction unmatched. The length of the CDR3 is 14 residues. The CDR3 spells CATSGWTGGSPLHF. CDR3 DNA sequence: TGTGCCACCAGCGGGTGGACAGGGGGTTCACCCCTCCACTTT.

This clone was detected only a few times. The chain carries TRBV4-1 and TRBJ1-2; D remains ambiguous. Trimming pared 1 base from V and 4 bases from J, leaving 10 bases between. Germline assignment: CDR1 MGHRA and CDR2 YSYEKL. The CDR3 has 14 amino acids. The CDR3 loop reads CASSQVMEGYGYTF. The CDR3 bases are TGCGCCAGCAGCCAAGTTATGGAGGGCTATGGCTACACCTTC.

The CDR3 DNA sequence: TGTGCCAGCAGTTTAGCGGCATCACCTAACTATGGCTACACCTTC. As protein: CASSLAASPNYGYTF. J is TRBJ1-2 and V is TRBV27; D not certain. Trimming cost V 2 bases and J 0 bases, with 10 bases left between them. Germline loops: CDR1 MNHEY, CDR2 SMNVEV (reference sequence). The CDR3 runs to 15 residues.

This chain connects TRBV28 to TRBJ1-1, with D perhaps TRBD1 (6 bases). V was trimmed by 5 bases and J by 0 bases, leaving 16 bases between them. The germline CDR1 and CDR2 sequences are MDHEN and SYDVKM. This CDR3 is built from 16 residues. The CDR3 sequence is CASSLSAPGVNTEAFF. CDR3 bases: TGTGCCAGCAGTCTTTCTGCTCCAGGGGTGAACACTGAAGCTTTCTTT.